This T cell receptor beta chain came from a study of T-cell reconstitution after alpha-beta-depleted transplantation in children. Broader study findings: From newly produced T cells came most of the T-cell counts and diversity one year after transplant. The study traced high day-60 TCRbeta diversity in some patients to surviving recipient T cells and thymic progenitors. About two months after transplant, alpha-beta T cells reportedly came from several hundred expanded graft clones.

Preparing the TCRbeta library involved the use of unique molecular identifiers. TCRdb fed the PCR reads into MiXCR, producing one record per CDR3 protein. The sample lists approximately 130,000 distinct CDR3 sequences, about 9.6% occurring once. There are many counts of this clonotype. Its specificity is not known. CDR1 DFQATT and CDR2 SNEGSKA come from the germline V gene (reference sequence). Germline trimming cut 6 bases from V and 6 bases from J; bases unmatched to any gene: 21. CDR3 size: 18 residues. This TCR derives from a girl under two years old who had a stem cell transplant for combined immunodeficiency, so the T cells may come from the graft donor. The chain joins TRBV20-1 to TRBJ2-1; TRBD2 matches at 9 bases. The specimen comprised PBMCs, mostly from graft donor cells, sampled 180 days after TCRalphabeta/CD19-depleted stem cell transplant. The CDR3 DNA reads TGCAGTGCACCTAGCGGGGCGGAACTCTGGGCGGCCGGCAATGAGCAGTTCTTC. This translates into CSAPSGAELWAAGNEQFF.